This entry concerns a single T cell receptor beta chain. The data originate from a study of blood T cell repertoires in COVID-19. Overall study context: Sites across the United States, Italy and Spain contributed samples from acute and convalescent COVID-19. PBMCs, B-cell-depleted T cells, or T cells were the source of the cDNA or gDNA that made up the material.

Per the authors' pipeline: Nucleated cell counts were estimated from reference gene primer amplification. Clones were read by immunoSEQ multiplex PCR, and TCRdb kept only the in-frame ones, dropping some. Clonal size and the V and J genes are those of that table, whereas D and trimming came from the DNA. The table records about 40,000 clones, roughly 85% of them present only once. CDR3 length: 18 amino acids. With 0 bases clipped from V and 2 bases from J, the junction kept 11 bases outside the gene matches. CDR1 and CDR2 from the germline V gene are MRHNA and SNTAGT. The chain couples TRBV6-4 to TRBJ2-7; 9 bases agree with TRBD2. This TCR was recovered from a man aged 40-49 years with active COVID-19. Sequencing input: peripheral blood. CDR3 nucleotides: TGTGCCAGCAGTGACTCCGGCCGGCTACTAGCGGGCCCCTACGAGCAGTACTTC. This encodes CASSDSGRLLAGPYEQYF.